This TCR beta chain was sequenced in a study of blood T cell repertoires in COVID-19. This CDR3 has 13 amino acids. V shed 6 bases, J shed 5 bases, and the junction held 6 bases outside the gene matches. CDR1 is KGHSH and CDR2 is LQKENI in the germline V gene. Here immunoSEQ multiplex PCR was the method, and the copy in TCRdb shows in-frame clones only, minus some. The table has roughly 230,000 clones, over 80% seen once; the top ten hold roughly 27%. The chain recombines TRBV18 with TRBJ1-2; 7 bases match TRBD1. The clonotype originates from a man aged 40-49 years with acute or convalescent COVID-19. Material: peripheral blood. CDR3 loop: CASSGQNRYGYTF. CDR3 sequence (DNA): TGTGCCAGCTCGGGACAGAATAGATATGGCTACACCTTC.